This entry lists 13 T cell receptor beta chains sequenced from one sample in a study of T-cell memory formation after mild COVID-19. TCRdb passed the 5' RACE reads through MiXCR, listing each CDR3 protein once. The profile covers approximately 500,000 distinct CDR3 sequences, with 25% appearing a single time and under 15% taken by the ten largest. Sequenced input: PBMCs or a T cell subset sorted from them (not recorded which). These receptors were collected from an adult woman who had mild COVID-19 (a few samples of this study predate the infection). Cell type and time point are not known.

The genes are TRBV6-2 or TRBV6-3 and TRBJ2-7; D call uncertain. This CDR3 comprises 15 residues. The germline V gene encodes CDR1 MNHEY and CDR2 SVGEGT. The V end lost 2 bases, the J end lost 2 bases, and 13 bases lay between the germline ends. The CDR3 sequence is CASSYATDDPYEQYF. The CDR3 region has the DNA TGTGCCAGCAGTTACGCGACGGATGACCCCTACGAGCAGTACTTC.

The chain recombines TRBV5-1 with TRBJ2-7; 7 bases are a match to TRBD1. With 0 bases clipped from V and 2 bases from J, the junction kept 8 bases outside the gene matches. The CDR3 sequence is 16 residues long. Per the germline V gene, CDR1 is SGHRS and CDR2 is YFSETQ. CDR3 sequence: CASSLVTGTATYEQYF. Here the CDR3 DNA reads TGCGCCAGCAGCTTGGTTACCGGGACAGCGACCTACGAGCAGTACTTC.

The chain carries TRBV20-1 and TRBJ2-1; 9 positions match TRBD1. The V segment lost 3 bases and the J segment 7 bases; nucleotides outside the gene matches: 16. Germline CDR1 and CDR2: DFQATT and SNEGSKA (reference sequence). The CDR3 consists of 17 residues. The CDR3 region has the DNA TGCAGTGCTAGGGGGACAGGGACATCCCATCAGATTAATGAGCAGTTCTTC. It encodes CSARGTGTSHQINEQFF.

V gene TRBV5-5 combines with J gene TRBJ1-5, with D possibly matching TRBD1 (6 bases). V dropped 1 base and J dropped 5 bases, with 19 bases sitting between them. The CDR3 is 17 residues long. Germline loops: CDR1 SGHKS, CDR2 YYEKEE (reference sequence). CDR3 sequence: CASSLTSGVMEHQPQHF. Written as DNA, the CDR3 is TGTGCCAGCAGCTTGACATCAGGGGTCATGGAACATCAGCCCCAGCATTTT.

This clonotype was detected a few times. The rearrangement links TRBV7-2 to TRBJ2-1; weak D call: TRBD2 (6 bases). Germline V CDR1 and CDR2: SGHTA, FQGNSA. There are 12 residues in the CDR3. Trimming shortened V by 8 bases and J by 5 bases, and 10 bases separated the two germline ends. For the CDR3, the DNA is TGTGCCAGCCGGAGGGTCGACAATGAGCAGTTCTTC. It specifies CASRRVDNEQFF.

This chain links TRBV3-1 with TRBJ2-7, with D maybe TRBD2 (5 bases). Germline CDR1 is LGHDT and CDR2 is YNNKEL (reference sequence). Trimming left V 6 bases short and J 7 bases short, with 16 bases between. The length of the CDR3 is 13 residues. The CDR3 nucleotides read TGTGCCAGCAGTGAACTAGAGGGTAGGGAGCAGTACTTC. Protein: CASSELEGREQYF.

A word on this clonotype: Its ends do not fully match the called genes, so a read error is possible. The chain recombines TRBV29-1 with TRBJ1-5, with TRBD1 as a possible D gene (5 bases). The CDR3 extends over 13 amino acids. CDR1 and CDR2 (germline): SQVTM, ANQGSEA. As DNA, the CDR3 is TGCAGCGTCGAAGGGGAGGGCAATCAGCCCCAGCATTTT. Its protein is CSVEGEGNQPQHF.

This clonotype was counted only a few times. The chain carries TRBV4-1 and TRBJ1-1, with D possibly matching TRBD1 (6 bases). Per germline, CDR1 MGHRA and CDR2 YSYEKL. Between the trimmed V and J ends, which lost 2 bases and 0 bases, there was a span of 19 bases. The CDR3 is made up of 18 amino acids. In DNA, the CDR3 is TGCGCCAGCAGCCAACCCGGACTCCACAGGGCTGTGAACACTGAAGCTTTCTTT. Protein product: CASSQPGLHRAVNTEAFF.

The gene calls are TRBV20-1 and TRBJ1-1, with D unclear. CDR1 is DFQATT, CDR2 SNEGSKA, per germline (reference sequence). The CDR3 length is 12 residues. V shed 6 bases and J shed 0 bases, with 8 bases lying between them. The CDR3 spells CSALRLNTEAFF. The CDR3 coding sequence is TGCAGTGCACTGAGATTGAACACTGAAGCTTTCTTT.

This clonotype was recorded at least ten times. This chain joins TRBV5-1 and TRBJ2-1; 7 bases map to TRBD2. J was trimmed by 6 bases and V by 4 bases; bases with no gene match: 7. The CDR3 length is 14 residues. CDR1 is SGHRS, CDR2 YFSETQ, per germline. This CDR3 reads CASSRAGDLNEQFF. CDR3 coding DNA: TGCGCCAGCAGCCGGGCGGGGGACCTCAATGAGCAGTTCTTC.

V gene TRBV2 combines with J gene TRBJ1-2; TRBD1 is a possible D gene (6 bases). Germline loops: CDR1 SNHLY, CDR2 FYNNEI. The CDR3 is 12 amino acids. V was pared by 8 bases and J by 4 bases, with 11 bases between. In DNA, the CDR3 is TGTGCCAGCGGGGGGGACACCTATGGCTACACCTTC. This sequence encodes CASGGDTYGYTF.

The table lists this clonotype with a few counts. The V call is TRBV5-1, the J call TRBJ1-1, with 11 bases aligning to TRBD1. Germline V CDR1 and CDR2: SGHRS, YFSETQ. Trimming cost V 4 bases and J 5 bases; bases outside gene matches: 16. The CDR3 covers 18 residues. The chain's CDR3 is CASSPAHRNRDRGTEAFF. In DNA form, the CDR3 reads TGCGCCAGCAGCCCGGCCCACCGTAACCGGGACAGGGGGACTGAAGCTTTCTTT.

This rearrangement joins TRBV5-6 to TRBJ1-1; TRBD1 aligns across 9 bases. V was pared by 3 bases and J by 4 bases, with 4 bases of the junction left unmatched. Germline-derived CDR1 and CDR2 are SGHDT and YYEEEE. The CDR3 runs 14 residues. The CDR3 spells CASSWDRASTEAFF. CDR3 DNA: TGTGCCAGCAGCTGGGACAGGGCAAGCACTGAAGCTTTCTTT.